A selection of T cell receptor beta chains follows, all from one sample in a study of beta chain features in type 1 diabetes. The method was immunoSEQ multiplex PCR; TCRdb's version includes in-frame clones alone and lacks a portion of them. The sample lists some 660,000 clones, more than 12% occurring once. Sequenced sample: naive CD4+ T cells from blood. The receptors stem from a man in his late teens or twenties with type 1 diabetes. Both conserved end residues are part of each CDR3. Fields, in order: clone size, D gene, J gene, V gene, CDR3 protein, CDR3 DNA. A D gene is named only where the DNA matches it firmly. Clone size is stated in some rows and not others, as once, few, many or a class when expanded.

few | NA | TRBJ2-7 | TRBV7-2 | CASSATSPLYDGFDEQYF | TGTGCCAGCAGCGCGACTAGTCCCCTGTACGACGGATTCGACGAGCAGTACTTC
few | TRBD1 | TRBJ2-7 | TRBV5-1 | CASSEGTGGEQYF | TGCGCCAGCAGCGAGGGCACAGGGGGCGAGCAGTACTTC
NA | NA | TRBJ2-7 | TRBV28 | CASFKVQRKQYF | TGTGCCAGTTTTAAAGTTCAAAGGAAGCAGTACTTC
few | NA | TRBJ2-4 | TRBV7-2 | CASSLRTGHINIQYF | TGTGCCAGCAGCTTACGAACGGGACACATAAACATTCAGTACTTC
NA | TRBD1 | TRBJ1-4 | TRBV13 | CASLRRRFGQGGASEKLFF | TGTGCCAGCTTACGCCGCCGGTTCGGTCAGGGGGGCGCATCGGAAAAACTGTTTTTT
few | NA | TRBJ2-6 | TRBV14 | CASSYHSGANVLTF | TGTGCCAGCAGCTACCACTCAGGGGCCAACGTCCTGACTTTC
few | TRBD2 | TRBJ2-5 | TRBV11-2 | CASSSGLAGGETQYF | TGTGCCAGCAGCTCCGGACTAGCGGGAGGAGAGACCCAGTACTTC
few | NA | TRBJ1-6 | TRBV30 | CAWSVLTSPLHF | TGTGCCTGGAGTGTGTTAACTTCACCCCTCCACTTT
NA | NA | TRBJ2-7 | TRBV4-3 | CASSQHVSYEQYF | TGCGCCAGCAGCCAGCACGTATCCTACGAGCAGTACTTC
NA | NA | TRBJ1-1 | TRBV29-1 | CSVEGLSRGGLEAFF | TGCAGCGTTGAGGGGCTCTCGAGAGGGGGGCTTGAAGCTTTCTTT
NA | NA | TRBJ2-3 | TRBV6-6 | CAVGQATDTQYF | TGTGCCGTCGGGCAGGCCACAGATACGCAGTATTTT
few | NA | TRBJ2-6 | TRBV6-5 | CASSYSASGANVLTF | TGTGCCAGCAGTTACTCGGCCTCTGGGGCCAACGTCCTGACTTTC
NA | NA | TRBJ2-6 | TRBV7-2 | CASSLDSPQSGANVLTF | TGTGCCAGCAGCTTAGATAGCCCACAGAGTGGGGCCAACGTCCTGACTTTC
few | TRBD1 | TRBJ1-3 | TRBV7-9 | CASSSPGQRGGNTIYF | TGTGCCAGCAGCTCCCCGGGACAGAGAGGGGGAAACACCATATATTTT
NA | TRBD1 | TRBJ1-4 | TRBV25-1 | CASSSRTGGEGKLFF | TGTGCCAGCTCCAGCCGGACAGGGGGCGAAGGAAAACTGTTTTTT
NA | TRBD2 | TRBJ2-1 | TRBV4-2 | CASSQDSGDEQFF | TGTGCCAGCAGCCAAGATAGCGGGGATGAGCAGTTCTTC
NA | NA | TRBJ2-2 | TRBV7-2 | CASSLGTHRELFF | TGTGCCAGCAGCCTTGGGACGCATAGAGAGCTGTTTTTT
NA | NA | TRBJ2-7 | TRBV21-1 | CASSKGRTDSPGIYEQYF | TGTGCCAGCAGCAAAGGAAGGACTGACAGTCCCGGGATCTACGAGCAGTACTTC
NA | NA | TRBJ2-7 | TRBV23-1 | CASSRLYEQYF | TGCGCCAGCAGCCGCCTCTACGAGCAGTACTTC
few | TRBD1 | TRBJ2-7 | TRBV4-3 | CASSQSFPGQGIYEQYF | TGCGCCAGCAGCCAGTCGTTTCCGGGACAGGGAATTTACGAGCAGTACTTC
NA | TRBD2 | TRBJ2-3 | TRBV4-2 | CASSPGSSGGTDTQYF | TGTGCCAGCAGCCCCGGATCTAGCGGGGGGACCGATACGCAGTATTTT
NA | NA | TRBJ2-1 | TRBV7-7 | CASSLTVYNEQFF | TGTGCTAGCAGCTTGACAGTCTACAATGAGCAGTTCTTC
few | TRBD2 | TRBJ2-1 | TRBV10-2 | CASRAGVAYNEQFF | TGCGCCAGCAGAGCGGGAGTCGCCTACAATGAGCAGTTCTTC
NA | NA | TRBJ2-1 | TRBV11-2 | CASSHNEQFF | TGTGCCAGCAGCCACAATGAGCAGTTCTTC
many | NA | TRBJ2-3 | TRBV28 | CASTGASTDTQYF | TGTGCCAGCACGGGGGCTAGCACAGATACGCAGTATTTT
NA | NA | TRBJ2-3 | TRBV9 | CASSPFGGSQYF | TGTGCCAGCAGCCCTTTCGGGGGTTCGCAGTATTTT
few | NA | TRBJ1-3 | TRBV30 | CAWIGRGVTGNTIYF | TGTGCCTGGATCGGCCGAGGGGTTACTGGAAACACCATATATTTT
few | NA | TRBJ2-1 | TRBV7-3 | CASARLGEDNEQFF | TGTGCCAGCGCTAGGTTGGGAGAAGACAATGAGCAGTTCTTC
few | NA | TRBJ2-1 | TRBV5-1 | CASSLATNNEQFF | TGCGCCAGCAGCTTGGCTACAAACAATGAGCAGTTCTTC
NA | NA | TRBJ2-3 | TRBV4-1 | CASSHRLRGPLTDTQYF | TGCGCCAGCAGCCACCGACTCAGGGGACCGCTTACAGATACGCAGTATTTT
NA | NA | TRBJ2-3 | TRBV7-3 | CASSLDGSDTQYF | TGTGCCAGCAGCCTCGACGGGTCAGATACGCAGTATTTT
few | NA | TRBJ2-3 | TRBV9 | CASSANPQSTDTQYF | TGTGCCAGCAGCGCCAATCCACAGAGCACAGATACGCAGTATTTT
NA | TRBD2 | TRBJ2-5 | TRBV28 | CASSSGTSGGVEKETQYF | TGTGCCAGCAGTTCCGGGACTAGCGGGGGCGTTGAAAAAGAGACCCAGTACTTC
few | NA | TRBJ1-1 | TRBV10-3 | CAITALGQQNTEAFF | TGTGCCATCACCGCGTTAGGACAGCAGAACACTGAAGCTTTCTTT
NA | NA | TRBJ2-5 | TRBV12-5 | CASTKGGETQYF | TGTGCTAGTACTAAAGGGGGGGAGACCCAGTACTTC
few | TRBD2 | TRBJ2-2 | TRBV10-3 | CAISDASGRSVTGELFF | TGTGCCATCAGTGATGCTAGCGGGAGATCAGTGACCGGGGAGCTGTTTTTT
NA | TRBD2 | TRBJ2-7 | TRBV6-5 | CASRLEAGGPYEQYF | TGTGCCAGCAGGTTAGAAGCGGGGGGGCCTTACGAGCAGTACTTC
few | NA | TRBJ2-5 | TRBV30 | CAWFPSIGGETQYF | TGTGCCTGGTTCCCTTCCATCGGTGGGGAGACCCAGTACTTC
few | NA | TRBJ2-6 | TRBV10-3 | CASRVDFYSGANVLTF | TGTGCCAGCAGGGTCGACTTCTACTCTGGGGCCAACGTCCTGACTTTC
NA | TRBD1 | TRBJ2-1 | TRBV6-6 | CASSHGTGINEQFF | TGTGCCAGCAGCCACGGGACAGGTATTAATGAGCAGTTCTTC
NA | NA | TRBJ2-7 | TRBV10-3 | CAISEDFRYF | TGTGCCATCAGTGAGGACTTTCGGTACTTC
few | TRBD1 | TRBJ1-5 | TRBV23-1 | CASSRDRERVSNQPQHF | TGCGCCAGCAGTCGCGACAGGGAGCGCGTGAGCAATCAGCCCCAGCATTTT
NA | NA | TRBJ1-5 | TRBV30 | CAWSVVGADSNQPQHF | TGTGCCTGGAGTGTCGTTGGGGCTGACAGCAATCAGCCCCAGCATTTT
few | NA | TRBJ2-3 | TRBV4-2 | CASSQLGLGSTDTQYF | TGTGCCAGCAGCCAACTCGGACTTGGGAGCACAGATACGCAGTATTTT
few | NA | TRBJ2-5 | TRBV11-2 | CASSPTGGTETQYF | TGTGCCAGCAGCCCAACGGGGGGCACTGAGACCCAGTACTTC
NA | NA | TRBJ2-3 | TRBV6-6 | CASRFTQVTDTQYF | TGTGCCAGCAGATTCACTCAAGTCACAGATACGCAGTATTTT
few | NA | TRBJ2-1 | TRBV5-1 | CASSLGGASRNEQFF | TGCGCCAGCAGCTTGGGGGGCGCGTCGAGGAATGAGCAGTTCTTC
NA | NA | TRBJ2-6 | TRBV4-3 | CASSLQGSSSGANVLTF | TGCGCCAGCAGCCTACAGGGTTCTAGCTCTGGGGCCAACGTCCTGACTTTC
NA | NA | TRBJ2-7 | TRBV14 | CASSQVIVEYYEQYF | TGTGCCAGCAGCCAAGTCATCGTAGAATACTACGAGCAGTACTTC
NA | TRBD2 | TRBJ2-3 | TRBV7-2 | CASIPGLAGGWADTQYF | TGTGCCAGCATCCCGGGACTAGCGGGAGGATGGGCAGATACGCAGTATTTT
few | TRBD1 | TRBJ1-1 | TRBV30 | CAWDPRQGAGTEAFF | TGTGCCTGGGACCCGAGACAGGGGGCCGGCACTGAAGCTTTCTTT
few | NA | TRBJ1-4 | TRBV5-6 | CASSGWTLTTNEKLFF | TGTGCCAGCAGCGGGTGGACCCTGACAACTAATGAAAAACTGTTTTTT
NA | NA | TRBJ2-7 | TRBV28 | CASSFSTLGGLSYEQYF | TGTGCCAGCAGTTTCTCTACCCTCGGCGGGCTCTCCTACGAGCAGTACTTC
NA | TRBD2 | TRBJ2-7 | TRBV5-1 | CASSSPAGGDEQYF | TGCGCCAGCAGCTCGCCAGCGGGAGGGGATGAGCAGTACTTC
NA | TRBD2 | TRBJ2-7 | TRBV28 | CASRRGVDEQYF | TGTGCCAGCCGCCGGGGGGTGGACGAGCAGTACTTC
NA | NA | TRBJ1-2 | TRBV29-1 | CSCGGSGDYGYTF | TGCAGCTGCGGGGGATCAGGGGACTATGGCTACACCTTC
NA | NA | TRBJ1-2 | TRBV11-2 | CASSRLGQRANYGYTF | TGTGCCAGCAGCCGTCTCGGACAGAGAGCTAACTATGGCTACACCTTC
NA | TRBD2 | TRBJ2-1 | TRBV5-6 | CASSLEATSVAYNEQFF | TGTGCCAGCAGCTTGGAGGCAACTAGCGTAGCCTACAATGAGCAGTTCTTC